The 10 T cell receptor beta chains below come from one sample, sequenced in a study of T-cell reconstitution after alpha-beta-depleted transplantation in children (dated by TCRdb to the mid-2010s). This specimen's treatment or condition label, per the study, means: allogeneic hematopoietic cell transplantation with graft depleted of TCRalphabeta T cells and CD19 B cells. Library generation was performed with PCR. TCRdb lists the instrument as Illumina HiSeq 2500. Molecular barcoding was employed in the preparation of TCR libraries, with unique molecular identifiers being used to normalize TCRbeta repertoire quantification. TCRdb redid the processing of the public reads, applying fastp at Q25 and MiXCR, and retained in-frame beta chains. Rows matching on CDR3 protein sequence are summarized as one entry with the most common DNA and genes. Across this sample there are under 85,000 distinct CDR3 sequences, with less than 20% seen only once. The ten biggest clones cover about 51% of the sample.

Sequenced material: PBMCs, mostly from graft donor cells, taken 360 days after TCRalphabeta/CD19-depleted stem cell transplant. The origin of the receptors is a male patient aged 2-9 years who had a stem cell transplant for acute lymphoblastic leukemia, so the T cells may come from the graft donor.

V gene TRBV29-1 combines with J gene TRBJ1-1; unclear D gene. CDR1 SQVTM and CDR2 ANQGSEA come from the germline V gene. V was trimmed by 7 bases and J by 3 bases, leaving 6 bases between them. The length of the CDR3 is 10 residues. Written as DNA, the CDR3 is TGCAGCGGGGGATACACTGAAGCTTTCTTT. Translated, it gives CSGGYTEAFF.

This chain links TRBV7-9 with TRBJ2-3; no reliable D call. From germline, CDR1 is SEHNR and CDR2 FQNEAQ (reference sequence). CDR3 length: 13 amino acids. Trimming removed 2 bases from V and 2 bases from J, with 5 bases in between. The CDR3 coding sequence is TGTGCCAGCAGCTTAAGTCTCACAGATACGCAGTATTTT. Protein sequence: CASSLSLTDTQYF.

This clonotype was detected a few times. The V call is TRBV5-1, the J call TRBJ2-2, with no clear D. Trimming took off 3 bases at V and 9 bases at J, with 12 bases between the two ends. The CDR3 consists of 13 residues. Germline CDR1 reads SGHRS; CDR2 reads YFSETQ. The CDR3, as DNA: TGCGCCAGCAGCTGGCCGAAGGGCAGGGAGCTGTTTTTT. Translated, it gives CASSWPKGRELFF.

This clonotype was seen a handful of times. V usage is TRBV5-1 and J usage is TRBJ2-7; D unclear. CDR1 is SGHRS and CDR2 is YFSETQ in the germline V gene. CDR3 length: 15 residues. Trimming removed 0 bases at V and 2 bases at J, with 12 bases between. DNA of the CDR3: TGCGCCAGCAGCTTGGGTACTTTTTCCCCCTACGAGCAGTACTTC. Translated, it gives CASSLGTFSPYEQYF.

V is TRBV12-3 or TRBV12-4 and J is TRBJ1-6; no definite D call. This CDR3 contains 15 residues. V lost 2 bases, J lost 6 bases, and 11 bases lay in between. The CDR3 coding sequence is TGTGCCAGCAGTTTATCGGCCAGTGGTAATTCACCCCTCCACTTT. Translating it yields CASSLSASGNSPLHF.

This clonotype has only a few counts. The chain carries TRBV27 and TRBJ2-3; D unresolved. CDR3 length: 14 residues. Deletions cut 0 bases from V and 3 bases from J, with 7 bases between. Germline loops: CDR1 MNHEY, CDR2 SMNVEV (reference sequence). The CDR3 sequence: CASSLSSRTDTQYF. In DNA, the CDR3 is TGTGCCAGCAGTTTATCGTCTAGGACAGATACGCAGTATTTT.

V usage is TRBV30 and J usage is TRBJ2-2, with D tentatively TRBD1 or TRBD2 (5 bases each). The CDR3 has 14 residues. Germline CDR1 GTSNPN, CDR2 SVGIG (reference sequence). V was trimmed by 5 bases and J by 4 bases, leaving 14 bases between them. CDR3 DNA sequence: TGTGCCTGGGTACCGGGACCGAGCACCGGGGAGCTGTTTTTT. Protein product: CAWVPGPSTGELFF.

V and J are TRBV19 and TRBJ2-1; the match to TRBD2 covers 16 bases. This CDR3 has 14 amino acids. The germline V gene has CDR1 LNHDA and CDR2 SQIVND (reference sequence). The junction had 3 bases not matched to a gene; V was cut back by 9 bases and J by 7 bases. The CDR3 loop reads CASKGLAGGNEQFF. The CDR3 DNA reads as TGTGCCAGCAAGGGACTAGCGGGAGGGAATGAGCAGTTCTTC.

Only a few counts were recorded for this clonotype. The chain recombines TRBV7-9 with TRBJ2-1; weak D call: TRBD2 (5 bases). The CDR3 runs to 14 residues. V was pared by 3 bases and J by 3 bases, with 9 bases between. Germline lookup yields CDR1 SEHNR and CDR2 FQNEAQ (reference sequence). For the CDR3, the DNA is TGTGCCAGCAGCTTTGGACTCTTCTACAATGAGCAGTTCTTC. Translated: CASSFGLFYNEQFF. The variable domain in full, completed from reference TRBV7-9 and TRBJ2-1, reads DTGVSQNPRHKITKRGQNVTFRCDPISEHNRLYWYRQTLGQGPEFLTYFQNEAQLEKSRLLSDRFSAERPKGSFSTLEIQRTEQGDSAMYLCASSFGLFYNEQFFGPGTRLTVL.

The table lists this clonotype with a few counts. The chain carries TRBV7-9 and TRBJ2-5; 9 bases align to TRBD2. Looked up from germline, CDR1 is SEHNR and CDR2 is FQNEAQ (reference sequence). After removal of 5 bases from V and 3 bases from J, the junction contained 13 bases not matched to a gene. The CDR3 spans 17 residues. Written as DNA, the CDR3 is TGTGCCAGCAGCCCGACAGGGACGAGCGGGAGGAAAGAGACCCAGTACTTC. Encoded protein: CASSPTGTSGRKETQYF.